This entry is about one TCR beta chain. As yet, its antigen is unknown. A much larger clonotype is one base distant, so this may be a read error. This sample also contains other DNA sequences that code for the same CDR3. The data belong to a study of shared clonotypes between healthy human individuals. Study details: CD4 naive and memory got three plates each, CD8 naive two, CD8 memory one.

Findings and limits, study-wide: Enrolling few donors narrowed the genetic and exposure-history diversity that was represented. Clonotype sharing among donors, it was expected, would be affected by sequencing depth.

The deep-level immunoSEQ assay was used. Using immunoSEQ multiplex PCR, the repertoire was profiled, and TCRdb retains in-frame clones only, with some absent. The sample yields some 1.1 million clones, approximately 80% seen once. The CDR3 sequence is 15 residues long. Germline V gives CDR1 MRHNA, CDR2 SNTAGT. V was trimmed by 0 bases and J by 5 bases, leaving 10 bases between them. The receptor was isolated from a man between 18 and 35 years old in good health. Some clones in this sample may be carry-over from other donors' samples. What was sequenced was memory CD4+ T cells from PBMCs. The subset: CD45RA-negative fraction. The chain links TRBV6-4 to TRBJ2-2; D is possibly TRBD2 (5 bases). CDR3 sequence reads: CASSDSGENTGELFF. CDR3 in DNA: TGTGCCAGCAGTGACTCTGGGGAGAATACCGGGGAGCTGTTTTTT.